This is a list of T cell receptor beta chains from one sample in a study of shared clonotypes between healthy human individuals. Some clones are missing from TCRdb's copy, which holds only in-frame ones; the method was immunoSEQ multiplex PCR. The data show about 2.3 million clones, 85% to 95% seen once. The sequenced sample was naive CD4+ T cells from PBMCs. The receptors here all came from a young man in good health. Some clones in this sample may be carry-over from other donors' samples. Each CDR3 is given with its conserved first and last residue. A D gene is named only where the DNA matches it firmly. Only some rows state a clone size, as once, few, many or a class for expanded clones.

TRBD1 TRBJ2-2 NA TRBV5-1 TGCGCCAGCAGCCCTCGGACAGGGACGAACACCGGGGAGCTGTTTTTT CASSPRTGTNTGELFF
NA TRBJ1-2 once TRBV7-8 TGTGCCAGCAGCTCGGGAGCCTCGGGCTACACCTTC CASSSGASGYTF
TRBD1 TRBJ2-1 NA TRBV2 TGTGCCAGCAAGGAACAGGGGGTGAACAATGAGCAGTTCTTC CASKEQGVNNEQFF
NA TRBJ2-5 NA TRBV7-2 TGCCAGCAGGGAGGCAGCCACCAAGAGACCCAGTACTTC CQQGGSHQETQYF
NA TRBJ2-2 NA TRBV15 TGTGCCACCAGCAGAGACCCCGGGAGAGGCCCCGGGGAGCTGTTTTTT CATSRDPGRGPGELFF
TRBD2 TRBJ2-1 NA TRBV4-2 TGTGCCAGCACAGCGGGACGAGGTCGGGATGAGCAGTTCTTC CASTAGRGRDEQFF
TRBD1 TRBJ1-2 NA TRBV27 TGTGCCAGCACAGGGGGCCATGGCTACACCTTC CASTGGHGYTF
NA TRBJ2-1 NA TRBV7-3 TGTGCCAGCAGCACGAACATTGGGACCCACAATGAGCAGTTCTTC CASSTNIGTHNEQFF
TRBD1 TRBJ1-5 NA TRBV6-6 TGTGCCAGCAGTTACTCGGGACAGGGAAGTCAGCCCCAGCATTTT CASSYSGQGSQPQHF
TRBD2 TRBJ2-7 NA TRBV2 TGTGCCAGCAGTACCTGGACTAGCGGAACCTACGAGCAGTACTTC CASSTWTSGTYEQYF
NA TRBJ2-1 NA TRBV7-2 TGTGCCAGCAGCTTAGGATCCGGGGTGAGCTCCTACAATGAGCAGTTCTTC CASSLGSGVSSYNEQFF
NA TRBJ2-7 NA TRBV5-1 TGCGCCAGCAGCTCGCAGGGGCCTCGGCGCGAGCAGTACTTC CASSSQGPRREQYF
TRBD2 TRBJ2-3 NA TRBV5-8 TGTGCCAGCAGCTTACTAGCGGGCACAGATACGCAGTATTTT CASSLLAGTDTQYF
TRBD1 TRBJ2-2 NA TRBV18 TGTGCCAGCTCACCTAGACAGGGTTACACCGGGGAGCTGTTTTTT CASSPRQGYTGELFF
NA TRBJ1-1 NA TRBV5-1 TGCGCCAGCAGCTTGGCGGGGGTGATGAACACTGAAGCTTTCTTT CASSLAGVMNTEAFF
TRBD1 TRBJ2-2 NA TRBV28 TGTGCCAGCAGCCGACAGGGGAACACCGGGGAGCTGTTTTTT CASSRQGNTGELFF
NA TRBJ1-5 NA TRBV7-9 TGTGCCAGCAGCTTAGATCAGGGTCAGCCCCAGCATTTT CASSLDQGQPQHF
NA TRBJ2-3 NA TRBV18 TGTGCCAGCTCACAATTAACGGGCACAGATACGCAGTATTTT CASSQLTGTDTQYF
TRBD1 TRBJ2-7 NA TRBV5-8 TGTGCCAGCAGCCGGGGACAGGGGGCTTACGAGCAGTACTTC CASSRGQGAYEQYF
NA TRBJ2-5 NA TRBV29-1 TGCAGCGTTGTCCGGGGCAGCGTGTGGGGGGAGACCCAGTACTTC CSVVRGSVWGETQYF
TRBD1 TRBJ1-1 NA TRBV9 TGTGCCAGCAGCCCGCCGGGACAGAGGATGAACACTGAAGCTTTCTTT CASSPPGQRMNTEAFF
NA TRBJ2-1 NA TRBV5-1 TGCGCCAGCAGCCAAACGGACAGCCCCTACAATGAGCAGTTCTTC CASSQTDSPYNEQFF
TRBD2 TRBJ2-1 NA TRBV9 TGTGCCAGCAGCGTAAGCGGGGGTTCCTACAATGAGCAGTTCTTC CASSVSGGSYNEQFF
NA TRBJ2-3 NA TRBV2 TGTGCCAGCAGAGCCCTAGCGGATACGCAGTATTTT CASRALADTQYF
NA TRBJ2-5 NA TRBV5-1 TGCGCCAGCAGCTGGGACCATCTACCCGGAGAGACCCAGTACTTC CASSWDHLPGETQYF
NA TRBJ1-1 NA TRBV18 TGTGCCAGCTCACTGGACAGCAACACTGAAGCTTTCTTT CASSLDSNTEAFF
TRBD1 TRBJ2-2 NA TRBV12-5 TGTGCTAATGGTTCCATCCTCCGGGACAGGGGTTTGGTGTTCCGCACCGGGGAGCTGTTTTTT CANGSILRDRGLVFRTGELFF
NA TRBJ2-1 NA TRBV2 TGTGCCAGCAGTGCCTGGCGGTCCTACAATGAGCAGTTCTTC CASSAWRSYNEQFF
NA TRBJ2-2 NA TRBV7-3 TGTGCCAGCAGCTTAACCGGGACCCCGAAGGAGCTGTTTTTT CASSLTGTPKELFF
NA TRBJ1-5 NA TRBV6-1 TGTGCCAGCAGCGGATTGTCGGGGCGGGATCAGCCCCAGCATTTT CASSGLSGRDQPQHF
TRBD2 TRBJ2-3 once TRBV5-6 TGTGCCAGCAGCTTGAGGCTAGCGGGAGCTCCACGGGATACGCAGTATTTT CASSLRLAGAPRDTQYF
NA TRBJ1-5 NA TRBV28 TGTGCCAGCAGTGTAAATCAGCCCCAGCATTTT CASSVNQPQHF
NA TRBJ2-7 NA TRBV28 TGTGCCAGCAGCGCGCCCACAGGGATTTTACCCTACGAGCAGTACTTC CASSAPTGILPYEQYF
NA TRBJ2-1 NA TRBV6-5 TGTGCCAGCAGTTACCAACCTCAGGGTCCCAATGAGCAGTTCTTC CASSYQPQGPNEQFF
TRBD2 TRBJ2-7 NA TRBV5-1 TGCGCCAGCAGCCGGACTAGCGGGAGGGCCGGGGCCTACGAGCAGTACTTC CASSRTSGRAGAYEQYF
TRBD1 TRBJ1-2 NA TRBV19 TGTGCCAGTAGTATTCAGACAGGGCCGCTTGGCTACACCTTC CASSIQTGPLGYTF
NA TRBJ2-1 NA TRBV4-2 TGTGCCAGCAAGGGTGCGGGATATAGCTCCTACAATGAGCAGTTCTTC CASKGAGYSSYNEQFF
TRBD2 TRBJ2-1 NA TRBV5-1 TGCGCCAGCGGGAGGACTAGCGGGCCTTCCTACAATGAGCAGTTCTTC CASGRTSGPSYNEQFF
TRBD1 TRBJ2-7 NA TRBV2 TGTGCCAGCAGGCCGACAGGGTCACACGAGCAGTACTTC CASRPTGSHEQYF
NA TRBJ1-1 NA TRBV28 TGTGCCACCGGGGACCCCCGGGGGGCTGGGGGCACTGAAGCTTTCTTT CATGDPRGAGGTEAFF